This note documents a single T cell receptor (beta chain) sequence. This entry is derived from a study of shared clonotypes between healthy human individuals. Study summary: For every donor, three CD4 naive, three CD4 memory, two CD8 naive and one CD8 memory plates were used.

Sorted-subset replicate PCRs used 200 ng of genomic DNA. This amount corresponded to about 30,000 T cell genomes. Sequencing was performed with immunoSEQ multiplex PCR; in TCRdb, only in-frame clones are kept and a portion is missing. This table has roughly 680,000 clones, 55% to 75% appearing once. V shed 3 bases, J shed 5 bases, and the junction held 11 bases outside the gene matches. Germline values: CDR1 MDHEN, CDR2 SYDVKM. CDR3 length equals 17 residues. CD4+ cells underwent separation, giving CD45RA+ naive and CD45RA-negative memory subsets. The specimen sequenced was memory CD4+ T cells sorted from blood. The subset here: CD45RA-negative fraction. The chain joins TRBV28 to TRBJ2-3; 10 bases fit TRBD2. The sequence came from a woman younger than 45 in good health. CDR3 in DNA: TGTGCCAGCAGTTTTTTGCTGGCTAGCGGGGGAAGAGATACGCAGTATTTT. This encodes CASSFLLASGGRDTQYF.